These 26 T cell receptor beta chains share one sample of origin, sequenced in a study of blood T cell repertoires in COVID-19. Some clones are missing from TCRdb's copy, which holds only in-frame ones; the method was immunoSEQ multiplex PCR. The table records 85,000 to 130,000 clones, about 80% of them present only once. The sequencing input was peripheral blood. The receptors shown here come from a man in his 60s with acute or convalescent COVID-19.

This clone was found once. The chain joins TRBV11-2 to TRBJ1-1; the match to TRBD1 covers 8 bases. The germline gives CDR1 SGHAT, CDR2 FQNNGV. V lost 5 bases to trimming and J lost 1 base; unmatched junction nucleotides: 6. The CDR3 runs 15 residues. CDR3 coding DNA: TGTGCCAGCAGCCTCGGGACAGGCCAGAACACTGAAGCTTTCTTT. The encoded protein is CASSLGTGQNTEAFF.

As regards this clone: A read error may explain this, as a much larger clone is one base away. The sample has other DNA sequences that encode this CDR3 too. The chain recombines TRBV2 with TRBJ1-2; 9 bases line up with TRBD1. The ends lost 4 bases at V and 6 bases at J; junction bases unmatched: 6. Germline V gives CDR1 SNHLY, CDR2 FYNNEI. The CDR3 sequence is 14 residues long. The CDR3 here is CASSVDRGIDGYTF. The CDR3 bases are TGTGCCAGCAGTGTAGACAGGGGGATTGATGGCTACACCTTC.

The CDR3 bases are TGCGCCAGCAGCCAAGAGGTCTCAGCGCAGAACACTGAAGCTTTCTTT. Translating it yields CASSQEVSAQNTEAFF. The J gene is TRBJ1-1, the V gene TRBV4-1; D not resolved. The CDR3 has 16 amino acids. From germline, CDR1 is MGHRA and CDR2 YSYEKL. V lost 0 bases and J lost 1, with 12 bases in between.

CDR3 loop: CAISEGGRGTGYEQYV. As DNA, the CDR3 is TGTGCCATCAGTGAGGGGGGGAGGGGCACTGGATACGAGCAGTACGTC. The chain joins TRBV10-3 to TRBJ2-7, with 7 bases lining up with TRBD2. From germline, CDR1 is ENHRY and CDR2 SYGVKD. V lost 2 bases to trimming and J lost 4 bases; unmatched junction nucleotides: 11. The CDR3 extends over 16 amino acids.

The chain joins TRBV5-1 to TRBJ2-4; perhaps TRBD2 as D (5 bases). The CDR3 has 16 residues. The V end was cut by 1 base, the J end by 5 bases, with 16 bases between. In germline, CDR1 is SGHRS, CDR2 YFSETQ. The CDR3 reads CASSLSGGLAQNIQYF. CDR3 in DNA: TGCGCCAGCAGCTTGAGCGGTGGTTTAGCACAAAACATTCAGTACTTC.

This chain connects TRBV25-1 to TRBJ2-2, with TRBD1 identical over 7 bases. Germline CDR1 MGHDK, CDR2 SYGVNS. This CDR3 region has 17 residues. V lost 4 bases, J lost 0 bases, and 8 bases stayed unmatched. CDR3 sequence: CASSATSGQPNTGELFF. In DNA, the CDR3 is TGTGCCAGCAGTGCGACCTCGGGACAGCCGAACACCGGGGAGCTGTTTTTT.

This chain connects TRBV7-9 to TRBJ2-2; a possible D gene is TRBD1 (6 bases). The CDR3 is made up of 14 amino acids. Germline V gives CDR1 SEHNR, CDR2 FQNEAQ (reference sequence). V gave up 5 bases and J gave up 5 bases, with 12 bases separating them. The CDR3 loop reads CASSRNRATGELFF. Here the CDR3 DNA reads TGTGCCAGCAGCAGGAACAGGGCTACCGGGGAGCTGTTTTTT.

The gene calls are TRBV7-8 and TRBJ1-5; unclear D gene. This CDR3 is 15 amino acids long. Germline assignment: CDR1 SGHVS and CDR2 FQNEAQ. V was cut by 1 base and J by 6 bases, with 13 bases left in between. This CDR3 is CASSLGATFSQPQHF. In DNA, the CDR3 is TGTGCCAGCAGCTTAGGAGCGACCTTCTCTCAGCCCCAGCATTTT.

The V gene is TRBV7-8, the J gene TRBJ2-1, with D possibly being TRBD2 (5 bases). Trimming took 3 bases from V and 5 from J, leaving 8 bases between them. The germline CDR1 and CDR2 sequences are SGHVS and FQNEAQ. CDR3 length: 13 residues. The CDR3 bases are TGTGCCAGCAGCTTTATGGGAGACAATGAGCAGTTCTTC. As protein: CASSFMGDNEQFF.

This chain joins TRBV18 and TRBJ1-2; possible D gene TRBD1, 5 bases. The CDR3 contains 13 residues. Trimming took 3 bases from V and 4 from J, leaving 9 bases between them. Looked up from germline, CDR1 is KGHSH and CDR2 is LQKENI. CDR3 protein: CASSPGQLYGYTF. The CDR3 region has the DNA TGTGCCAGCTCACCGGGGCAGCTCTATGGCTACACCTTC. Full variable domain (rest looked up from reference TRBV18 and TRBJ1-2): NAGVMQNPRHLVRRRGQEARLRCSPMKGHSHVYWYRQLPEEGLKFMVYLQKENIIDESGMPKERFSAEFPKEGPSILRIQQVVRGDSAAYFCASSPGQLYGYTFGSGTRLTVV.

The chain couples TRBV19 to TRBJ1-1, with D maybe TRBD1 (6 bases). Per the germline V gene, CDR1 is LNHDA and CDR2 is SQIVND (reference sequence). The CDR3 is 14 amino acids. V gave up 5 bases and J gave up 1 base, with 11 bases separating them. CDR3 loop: CASSAQGPNTEAFF. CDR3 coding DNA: TGTGCCAGTAGTGCACAGGGACCGAACACTGAAGCTTTCTTT.

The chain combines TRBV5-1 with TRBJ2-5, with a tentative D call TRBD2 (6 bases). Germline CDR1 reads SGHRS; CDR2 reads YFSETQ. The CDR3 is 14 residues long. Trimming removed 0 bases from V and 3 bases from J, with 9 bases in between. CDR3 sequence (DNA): TGCGCCAGCAGCTTGGTCGGGAGCGAAGAGACCCAGTACTTC. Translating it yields CASSLVGSEETQYF.

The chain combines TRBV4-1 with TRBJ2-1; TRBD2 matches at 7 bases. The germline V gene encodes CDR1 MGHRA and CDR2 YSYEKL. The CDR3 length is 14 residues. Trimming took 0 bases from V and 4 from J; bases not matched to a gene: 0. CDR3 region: CASSQELAYNEQFF. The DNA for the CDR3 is TGCGCCAGCAGCCAAGAACTAGCGTACAATGAGCAGTTCTTC.

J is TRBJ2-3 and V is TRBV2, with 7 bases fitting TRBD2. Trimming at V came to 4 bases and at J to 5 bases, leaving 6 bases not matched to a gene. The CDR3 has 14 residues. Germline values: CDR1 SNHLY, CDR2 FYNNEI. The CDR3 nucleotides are TGTGCCAGCAGTGTCCGGGAGGATGTAGATACGCAGTATTTT. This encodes CASSVREDVDTQYF.

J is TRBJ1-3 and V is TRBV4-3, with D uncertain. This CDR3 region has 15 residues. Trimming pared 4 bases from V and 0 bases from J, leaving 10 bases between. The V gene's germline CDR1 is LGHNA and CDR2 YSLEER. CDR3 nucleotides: TGCGCCAGCAGCCTAGACCAAAACTCTGGAAACACCATATATTTT. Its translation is CASSLDQNSGNTIYF.

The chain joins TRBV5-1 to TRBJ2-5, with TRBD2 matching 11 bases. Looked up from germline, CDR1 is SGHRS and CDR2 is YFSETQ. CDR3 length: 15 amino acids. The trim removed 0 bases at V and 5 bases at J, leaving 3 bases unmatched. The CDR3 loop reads CASSLGTSGSETQYF. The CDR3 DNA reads TGCGCCAGCAGCTTGGGGACTAGCGGGTCGGAGACCCAGTACTTC. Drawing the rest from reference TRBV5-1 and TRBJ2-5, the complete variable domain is KAGVTQTPRYLIKTRGQQVTLSCSPISGHRSVSWYQQTPGQGLQFLFEYFSETQRNKGNFPGRFSGRQFSNSRSEMNVSTLELGDSALYLCASSLGTSGSETQYFGPGTRLLVL.

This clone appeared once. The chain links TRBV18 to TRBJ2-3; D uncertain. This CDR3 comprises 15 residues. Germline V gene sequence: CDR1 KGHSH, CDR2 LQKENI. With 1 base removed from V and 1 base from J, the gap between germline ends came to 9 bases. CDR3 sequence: CASSPRAQGTDTQYF. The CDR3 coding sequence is TGTGCCAGCTCACCACGAGCTCAGGGCACAGATACGCAGTATTTT.

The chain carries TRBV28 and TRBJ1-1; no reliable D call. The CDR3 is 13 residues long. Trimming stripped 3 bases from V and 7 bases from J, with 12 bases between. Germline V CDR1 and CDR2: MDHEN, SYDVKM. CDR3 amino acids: CASSLQIPREAFF. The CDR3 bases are TGTGCCAGCAGTTTGCAGATCCCCCGTGAAGCTTTCTTT.

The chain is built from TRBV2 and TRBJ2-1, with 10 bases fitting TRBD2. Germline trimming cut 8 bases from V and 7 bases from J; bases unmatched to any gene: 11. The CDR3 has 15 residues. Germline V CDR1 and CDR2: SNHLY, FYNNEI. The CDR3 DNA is TGTGCCAGCCGGAGACTAGCGGGTCGGGGGAATGAGCAGTTCTTC. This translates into CASRRLAGRGNEQFF.

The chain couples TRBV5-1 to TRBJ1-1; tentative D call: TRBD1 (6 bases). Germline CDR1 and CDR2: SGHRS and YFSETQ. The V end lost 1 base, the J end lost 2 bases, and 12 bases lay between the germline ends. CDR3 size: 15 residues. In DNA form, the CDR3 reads TGCGCCAGCAGCTTGACCTGGACAGCTAACACTGAAGCTTTCTTT. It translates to CASSLTWTANTEAFF.

In nucleotides, the CDR3 is TGTGCCAGCAGTTTATGGCGTGCGGACAATGAGCAGTTCTTC. This sequence encodes CASSLWRADNEQFF. The rearrangement uses TRBV28 and TRBJ2-1; the D is unclear. Deletions cut 0 bases from V and 5 bases from J, with 8 bases between. Germline CDR1 is MDHEN and CDR2 is SYDVKM. The CDR3 totals 14 residues. Using reference TRBV28 and TRBJ2-1 for the parts outside the CDR3, the full variable domain is DVKVTQSSRYLVKRTGEKVFLECVQDMDHENMFWYRQDPGLGLRLIYFSYDVKMKEKGDIPEGYSVSREKKERFSLILESASTNQTSMYLCASSLWRADNEQFFGPGTRLTVL.

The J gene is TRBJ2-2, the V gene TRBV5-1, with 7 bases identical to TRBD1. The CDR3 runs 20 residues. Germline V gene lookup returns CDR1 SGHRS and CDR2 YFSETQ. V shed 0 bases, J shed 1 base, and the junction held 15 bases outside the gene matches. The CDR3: CASSLGPLTGRNLNTGELFF. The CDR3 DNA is TGCGCCAGCAGCTTGGGCCCGCTGACAGGGCGTAACTTGAACACCGGGGAGCTGTTTTTT.

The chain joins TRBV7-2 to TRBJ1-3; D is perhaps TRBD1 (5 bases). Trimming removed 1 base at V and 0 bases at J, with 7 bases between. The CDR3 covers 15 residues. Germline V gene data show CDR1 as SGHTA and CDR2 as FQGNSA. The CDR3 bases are TGTGCCAGCAGCTTAGGACAGAACTCTGGAAACACCATATATTTT. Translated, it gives CASSLGQNSGNTIYF.

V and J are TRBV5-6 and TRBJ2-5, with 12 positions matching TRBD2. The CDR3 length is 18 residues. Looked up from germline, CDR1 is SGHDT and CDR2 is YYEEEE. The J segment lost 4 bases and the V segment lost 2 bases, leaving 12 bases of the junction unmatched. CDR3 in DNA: TGTGCCAGCAGCTTAAGATTATGGCTAGCGGGAGGGGGAGAGACCCAGTACTTC. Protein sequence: CASSLRLWLAGGGETQYF.

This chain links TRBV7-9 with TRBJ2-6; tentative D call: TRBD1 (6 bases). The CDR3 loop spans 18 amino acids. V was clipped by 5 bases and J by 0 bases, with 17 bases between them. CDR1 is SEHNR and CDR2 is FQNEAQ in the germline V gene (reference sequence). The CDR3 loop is CASSRTGWGYSGANVLTF. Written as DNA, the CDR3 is TGTGCCAGCAGCCGAACAGGGTGGGGTTACTCTGGGGCCAACGTCCTGACTTTC.

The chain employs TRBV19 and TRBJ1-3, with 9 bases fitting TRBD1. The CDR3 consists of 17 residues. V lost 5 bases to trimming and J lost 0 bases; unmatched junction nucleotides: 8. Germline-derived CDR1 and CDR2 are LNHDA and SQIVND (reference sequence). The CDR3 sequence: CASSGYRGPRSGNTIYF. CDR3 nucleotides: TGTGCCAGTAGTGGCTACAGGGGGCCCCGCTCTGGAAACACCATATATTTT.